The sequence of this T cell receptor (beta chain) was determined in a study of blood T cell repertoires in COVID-19. This CDR3 has 13 residues. The germline V gene has CDR1 MNHEY and CDR2 SVGEGT. Trimming removed 0 bases from V and 9 bases from J, with 9 bases in between. Assignment of participants to cohorts was predicated upon participant-reported clinical history. Exposed enrollees encountered a COVID-19 case at some point within 2 weeks before study entry. As originally analysed: Amplification of reference gene primers was used by the study to estimate nucleated cell counts. Clones were read by immunoSEQ multiplex PCR, and TCRdb kept only the in-frame ones, dropping some. V, J and clone size are taken as reported in that table, and D and trimming were inferred from the DNA itself. This sample has some 270,000 clones; around 84% occur once, and the top ten carry 5% to 7.5%.

The V gene is TRBV6-2 or TRBV6-3, the J gene TRBJ1-5; unclear D gene. This TCR was recovered from a woman aged 45-65 years who had been exposed to COVID-19. The sample taken for sequencing was PBMCs or T cells enriched from blood (not recorded which). DNA of the CDR3: TGTGCCAGCAGTTACTCAATTGAGGGGCCCCAGCATTTT. Translated, it gives CASSYSIEGPQHF.